A single sample gave rise to the 20 T cell receptor beta chains below, sequenced in a study of radiotherapy plus CTLA-4 blockade in lung cancer. Assay used: immunoSEQ multiplex PCR; TCRdb lists only in-frame clones, some missing. The sample has about 80,000 clones, around 81% seen once. Sequenced material: peripheral blood, taken from a patient treated with radiotherapy plus ipilimumab. Every receptor here comes from a human donor with non-small cell lung cancer whose response to radiotherapy plus ipilimumab could not be evaluated. Some clones in this sample may be carry-over from other donors' samples.

The chain recombines TRBV28 with TRBJ2-1; D is undetermined. The CDR3 runs to 12 residues. Trimming removed 2 bases at V and 4 bases at J, with 3 bases between. The germline CDR1 and CDR2 sequences are MDHEN and SYDVKM. The CDR3 DNA is TGTGCCAGCAGTTTACAGTACAATGAGCAGTTCTTC. Residues: CASSLQYNEQFF.

A note on this clone: Different DNA sequences within this sample yield the same CDR3. The chain couples TRBV5-1 to TRBJ2-3, with TRBD2 matching over 11 bases. Germline CDR1 and CDR2: SGHRS and YFSETQ. The CDR3 has 15 residues. V lost 2 bases to trimming and J lost 1 base; unmatched junction nucleotides: 0. The CDR3 coding sequence is TGCGCCAGCAGCTTACTAGCGGGGGGCACAGATACGCAGTATTTT. Its protein is CASSLLAGGTDTQYF. The full variable domain, completed using reference TRBV5-1 and TRBJ2-3, is KAGVTQTPRYLIKTRGQQVTLSCSPISGHRSVSWYQQTPGQGLQFLFEYFSETQRNKGNFPGRFSGRQFSNSRSEMNVSTLELGDSALYLCASSLLAGGTDTQYFGPGTRLTVL.

The chain carries TRBV5-1 and TRBJ2-1; TRBD2 agrees at 14 bases. The CDR3 loop spans 16 amino acids. The germline V gene encodes CDR1 SGHRS and CDR2 YFSETQ. Germline trimming cut 4 bases from V and 7 bases from J; bases unmatched to any gene: 7. CDR3 loop: CASSIVTSGGANEQFF. The CDR3 region has the DNA TGCGCCAGCAGCATCGTGACTAGCGGGGGGGCAAATGAGCAGTTCTTC.

The chain employs TRBV29-1 and TRBJ2-7, with a weak D call TRBD1 (5 bases). V was shortened by 1 base and J by 0 bases, with 16 bases between the two germline ends. Germline V CDR1 and CDR2: SQVTM, ANQGSEA. This CDR3 is 16 amino acids long. Written as DNA, the CDR3 is TGCAGCGTTGAAGGGGTCGACAGTATAAGCTCCTACGAGCAGTACTTC. Encoded protein: CSVEGVDSISSYEQYF.

The chain combines TRBV28 with TRBJ2-7; 12 nucleotides match TRBD1. Germline trimming cut 6 bases from V and 4 bases from J; bases unmatched to any gene: 16. The germline CDR1 and CDR2 sequences are MDHEN and SYDVKM. The CDR3 contains 18 residues. Here the CDR3 DNA reads TGTGCCAGCAGACCCGGGACAGGGGGCCGGGTGAGGGGATACGAGCAGTACTTC. This sequence encodes CASRPGTGGRVRGYEQYF.

The V and J genes are TRBV19 and TRBJ1-5, with a tentative D call TRBD1 (6 bases). The V gene's germline CDR1 is LNHDA and CDR2 SQIVND (reference sequence). The CDR3 is made up of 14 amino acids. Trimming left V 3 bases short and J 4 bases short, with 10 bases between. CDR3 loop: CASSIATGNQPQHF. DNA of the CDR3: TGTGCCAGTAGTATTGCCACAGGGAATCAGCCCCAGCATTTT.

V usage is TRBV27 and J usage is TRBJ1-2; no clear D. Trimming shortened V by 5 bases and J by 6 bases, and 22 bases separated the two germline ends. This CDR3 has 16 residues. In germline, CDR1 is MNHEY, CDR2 SMNVEV (reference sequence). The DNA for the CDR3 is TGTGCCAGCAGTCCCGAGGGTGTATCTTTAAGACATGGCTACACCTTC. Its translation is CASSPEGVSLRHGYTF.

This chain uses TRBV19 with TRBJ2-3, with 10 bases lining up with TRBD2. The trim removed 10 bases at V and 4 bases at J, leaving 11 bases unmatched. The V gene's germline CDR1 is LNHDA and CDR2 SQIVND (reference sequence). The CDR3 spans 15 residues. CDR3 region: CANLGSGGAADTQYF. The CDR3 DNA sequence: TGTGCCAATCTGGGCAGCGGGGGGGCGGCAGATACGCAGTATTTT.

The V and J genes are TRBV4-2 and TRBJ1-6; D not certain. Trimming stripped 0 bases from V and 7 bases from J, with 10 bases between. The CDR3 sequence is 15 residues long. Looked up from germline, CDR1 is LGHNA and CDR2 is YNFKEQ. In DNA, the CDR3 is TGTGCCAGCAGCCAAGAGGGCAGGTCGAATTCACCCCTCCACTTT. Its translation: CASSQEGRSNSPLHF.

The chain carries TRBV6-1 and TRBJ1-5, with TRBD1 matching over 10 bases. Trimming at V came to 5 bases and at J to 4 bases, leaving 2 bases not matched to a gene. The CDR3 runs to 14 residues. CDR1 is MNHNS, CDR2 SASEGT, per germline. This CDR3 reads CASSSGQGNQPQHF. As DNA, the CDR3 is TGTGCCAGCAGTTCGGGACAGGGGAATCAGCCCCAGCATTTT.

The gene calls are TRBV27 and TRBJ2-3; D gene unclear. Trimming removed 6 bases at V and 2 bases at J, with 15 bases between. There are 15 residues in the CDR3. Germline V CDR1 and CDR2: MNHEY, SMNVEV (reference sequence). The CDR3 loop reads CASSPLNPYTDTQYF. CDR3 coding DNA: TGTGCCAGCAGCCCGCTGAATCCCTACACAGATACGCAGTATTTT.

The chain is built from TRBV6-1 and TRBJ1-5; TRBD1 is a possible D gene (5 bases). This CDR3 spans 13 amino acids. V lost 4 bases, J lost 7 bases, and 11 bases lay in between. The germline gives CDR1 MNHNS, CDR2 SASEGT. The DNA for the CDR3 is TGTGCCAGCAGTGCGACAGTGTCCCAGCCCCAGCATTTT. Translating gives CASSATVSQPQHF.

This clone was seen a single time. This sequence joins TRBV6-1 and TRBJ1-4; maybe TRBD1 (6 bases). Trimming removed 8 bases at V and 3 bases at J, with 10 bases between. Germline V gene data show CDR1 as MNHNS and CDR2 as SASEGT. The CDR3 covers 13 residues. This CDR3 reads CASHRAANEKLFF. CDR3 DNA: TGTGCCAGCCACAGGGCGGCTAATGAAAAACTGTTTTTT.

The rearrangement joins TRBV5-5 to TRBJ1-6; weak D call: TRBD1 (5 bases). Trimming removed 4 bases from V and 8 bases from J, with 16 bases in between. The CDR3 spans 15 residues. Germline values: CDR1 SGHKS, CDR2 YYEKEE (reference sequence). For the CDR3, the DNA is TGTGCCAGCAGCGCCCGAGGCTGGGGGGATTCACCCCTCCACTTT. This sequence encodes CASSARGWGDSPLHF.

The chain is built from TRBV4-3 and TRBJ2-7; 8 bases match TRBD1. Trimming took 0 bases from V and 7 from J; bases not matched to a gene: 5. Germline V lookup: CDR1 LGHNA, CDR2 YSLEER. The CDR3 extends over 14 amino acids. CDR3 in amino acids: CASSQEGTGREQYF. CDR3 in DNA: TGCGCCAGCAGCCAAGAGGGGACAGGAAGGGAGCAGTACTTC.

The chain carries TRBV18 and TRBJ2-3; D possibly corresponds to TRBD2 (6 bases). The V end lost 1 base, the J end lost 3 bases, and 17 bases lay between the germline ends. Germline V gives CDR1 KGHSH, CDR2 LQKENI. The CDR3 runs 17 residues. CDR3 residues: CASSPQGPSSGTDTQYF. The CDR3 nucleotides are TGTGCCAGCTCACCACAAGGGCCGAGTAGCGGAACAGATACGCAGTATTTT. The full variable domain, completed using reference TRBV18 and TRBJ2-3, is NAGVMQNPRHLVRRRGQEARLRCSPMKGHSHVYWYRQLPEEGLKFMVYLQKENIIDESGMPKERFSAEFPKEGPSILRIQQVVRGDSAAYFCASSPQGPSSGTDTQYFGPGTRLTVL.

The V gene is TRBV11-2, the J gene TRBJ1-5; D possibly corresponds to TRBD1 (5 bases). Trimming cost V 0 bases and J 1 base, with 16 bases left between them. The germline V gene has CDR1 SGHAT and CDR2 FQNNGV. There are 18 residues in the CDR3. The CDR3 is CASSLDQQLGGSNQPQHF. The CDR3 nucleotides read TGTGCCAGCAGCTTAGACCAACAGCTTGGGGGGAGCAATCAGCCCCAGCATTTT.

The CDR3 here is CASSYSTGELFF. The CDR3 DNA follows: TGTGCCAGCAGTTACTCGACAGGGGAGCTGTTTTTT. The rearrangement uses TRBV6-6 and TRBJ2-2; D is unresolved. Per germline, CDR1 MNHNY and CDR2 SVGAGI (reference sequence). This CDR3 is built from 12 residues. Trimming left V 0 bases short and J 8 bases short, with 4 bases between.

V and J are TRBV6-5 and TRBJ2-7; possibly TRBD1 for D (6 bases). V lost 5 bases and J 9 bases, leaving 17 bases between the germline ends. CDR1 and CDR2 from the germline V gene are MNHEY and SVGAGI. This CDR3 comprises 13 residues. CDR3 nucleotides: TGTGCCAGCAGTGAAGGTGCAGGGGTGTGGCAGTACTTC. The encoded protein is CASSEGAGVWQYF.

The gene calls are TRBV6-5 and TRBJ2-6; 7 bases line up with TRBD2. The germline CDR1 and CDR2 sequences are MNHEY and SVGAGI. V shed 11 bases, J shed 4 bases, and the junction held 11 bases outside the gene matches. This CDR3 region has 15 residues. This CDR3 is CAGSGEGSGANVLTF. Written as DNA, the CDR3 is TGTGCCGGCTCTGGGGAGGGCTCAGGGGCCAACGTCCTGACTTTC.